This entry is about one T cell receptor (beta chain). Trimming took off 12 bases at V and 7 bases at J, with 12 bases between the two ends. Germline values: CDR1 KGHDR, CDR2 SFDVKD. The CDR3 extends over 11 amino acids. The data stem from a study of blood T cell repertoires in COVID-19. In the study overall: Both acute and convalescent COVID-19 samples were obtained from the United States, Italy and Spain. T cells, B-cell-depleted T cells, or PBMCs provided the cDNA or gDNA that served as material.

Authors' processing steps: Amplification from reference gene primers served as the basis for estimated nucleated cell counts. Generated by immunoSEQ multiplex PCR, the TCRdb table keeps only in-frame clones and is missing some. That table gives V, J and clone size, and the DNA gave D and trimming. Of approximately 100,000 clones listed, roughly 86% are singletons. The source material was peripheral blood. This TCR was recovered from a human donor in a cohort sampled during active COVID-19. This chain joins TRBV24-1 and TRBJ1-5, with no clear D. The CDR3 DNA reads TGTGCCGGTCGAGGTAGGCAGCCCCAGCATTTT. Residues: CAGRGRQPQHF.